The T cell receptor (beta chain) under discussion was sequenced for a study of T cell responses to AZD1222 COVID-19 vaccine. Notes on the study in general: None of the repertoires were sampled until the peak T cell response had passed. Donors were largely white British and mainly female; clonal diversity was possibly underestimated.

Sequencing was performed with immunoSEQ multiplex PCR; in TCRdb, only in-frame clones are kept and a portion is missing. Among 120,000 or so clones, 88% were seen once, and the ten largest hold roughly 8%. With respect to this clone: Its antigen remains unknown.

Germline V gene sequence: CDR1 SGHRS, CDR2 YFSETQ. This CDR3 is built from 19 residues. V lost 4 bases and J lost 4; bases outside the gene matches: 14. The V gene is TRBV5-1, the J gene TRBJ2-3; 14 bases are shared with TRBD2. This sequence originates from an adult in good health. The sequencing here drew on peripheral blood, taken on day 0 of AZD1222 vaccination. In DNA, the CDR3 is TGCGCCAGCAGCGCAGGGACTAGCGGGGGAAGGGGGCCCGCAGATACGCAGTATTTT. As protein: CASSAGTSGGRGPADTQYF.